The 32 T cell receptor beta chains below come from one sample, sequenced in a study of post-analysis software for immune sequencing data. No antigen is known for these receptors. Study-level points and caveats: The study found TRBV5-6, TRBV5-1 and TRBV20-1 among roughly 5 TRBV segments more frequent in patients than controls.

The authors incorporated unique molecular identifiers into the TCR beta cDNA libraries. TCRdb processed the PCR reads anew with MiXCR; each CDR3 protein has one entry. The data show 350,000 to 450,000 distinct CDR3 sequences, 39% seen once. Material for sequencing was blood. These receptors were obtained from a girl aged 2 to 9 with multiple sclerosis.

Here the CDR3 reads CASPRGPQHF. The CDR3 DNA sequence: TGTGCCAGCCCGCGCGGTCCCCAGCATTTT. The chain recombines TRBV6-5 with TRBJ1-5; D gene ambiguous. The CDR3 totals 10 residues. The germline CDR1 and CDR2 sequences are MNHEY and SVGAGI. Trimming pared 8 bases from V and 10 bases from J, leaving 9 bases between.

This rearrangement joins TRBV6-5 to TRBJ1-1, with 8 bases matching TRBD1. Germline CDR1 MNHEY, CDR2 SVGAGI. The CDR3 sequence is 16 residues long. Losses at the gene ends were 7 bases for V and 6 bases for J; bases not matched to a gene: 16. The CDR3 is CASTTASLGQGSEAFF. The CDR3 DNA sequence: TGTGCCAGCACCACTGCGAGCCTTGGACAGGGTTCTGAAGCTTTCTTT.

This rearrangement joins TRBV6-5 to TRBJ1-2; TRBD1 matches 7 bases. Germline loops: CDR1 MNHEY, CDR2 SVGAGI. Trimming took 2 bases from V and 10 from J; bases not matched to a gene: 16. CDR3 size: 16 residues. The chain's CDR3 is CASSYRAGGPPGVYTF. The DNA of the CDR3 is TGTGCCAGCAGTTACCGGGCAGGGGGGCCCCCAGGCGTCTACACCTTC.

The rearrangement joins TRBV6-1 to TRBJ2-3; tentative D call: TRBD1 (5 bases). This CDR3 contains 16 residues. V was clipped by 1 base and J by 2 bases, with 13 bases between them. Germline CDR1 and CDR2: MNHNS and SASEGT. The CDR3 reads CASSEDHGQDTDTQYF. The CDR3 bases are TGTGCCAGCAGTGAAGATCACGGACAAGACACAGATACGCAGTATTTT.

The chain uses TRBV7-8 and TRBJ2-1; D is unresolved. CDR3 length equals 12 residues. Germline lookup yields CDR1 SGHVS and CDR2 FQNEAQ. V lost 3 bases and J 9 bases, leaving 9 bases between the germline ends. Written as DNA, the CDR3 is TGTGCCAGCAGCTTCGGTAGAGGTGAGCAGTTCTTC. Its translation: CASSFGRGEQFF. The entire variable domain, with the rest obtained from reference TRBV7-8 and TRBJ2-1, is as follows: GAGVSQSPRYKVAKRGQDVALRCDPISGHVSLFWYQQALGQGPEFLTYFQNEAQLDKSGLPSDRFFAERPEGSVSTLKIQRTQQEDSAVYLCASSFGRGEQFFGPGTRLTVL.

This clonotype was observed a few times. This chain uses TRBV29-1 with TRBJ1-2, with D possibly TRBD1 on 5 matching bases. V lost 4 bases and J lost 4, with 10 bases in between. The CDR3 is 12 residues long. CDR1 and CDR2 from the germline V gene are SQVTM and ANQGSEA. As DNA, the CDR3 is TGCAGCGTTGTGGGGGGGACCTATGGCTACACCTTC. This encodes CSVVGGTYGYTF.

This chain connects TRBV28 to TRBJ1-5; D unclear. The V end lost 3 bases, the J end lost 7 bases, and 7 bases lay between the germline ends. CDR1 MDHEN and CDR2 SYDVKM come from the germline V gene. The CDR3 consists of 12 residues. Here the CDR3 DNA reads TGTGCCAGCAGTTTGATTGTGCAGCCCCAGCATTTT. Its protein is CASSLIVQPQHF.

The rearrangement joins TRBV5-1 to TRBJ2-4; 11 bases line up with TRBD2. Germline V CDR1 and CDR2: SGHRS, YFSETQ. The V segment lost 4 bases and the J segment 13 bases; nucleotides outside the gene matches: 13. The CDR3 is made up of 15 amino acids. CDR3 region: CASSPGLAGLGEQYF. The CDR3 DNA follows: TGCGCCAGCAGCCCCGGACTAGCGGGTTTGGGAGAGCAGTACTTC. Based on the CDR3 plus reference TRBV5-1 and TRBJ2-4, the full variable domain is KAGVTQTPRYLIKTRGQQVTLSCSPISGHRSVSWYQQTPGQGLQFLFEYFSETQRNKGNFPGRFSGRQFSNSRSEMNVSTLELGDSALYLCASSPGLAGLGEQYFGAGTRLSVL.

This chain joins TRBV12-3 or TRBV12-4 and TRBJ1-5; weak D call: TRBD1 (5 bases). V lost 3 bases, J lost 0 bases, and 9 bases lay in between. The CDR3 consists of 15 residues. CDR3 sequence (DNA): TGTGCCAGCAGTTTTGGCAGGGCTAGCAATCAGCCCCAGCATTTT. Translated: CASSFGRASNQPQHF.

This clonotype was counted a few times. The rearrangement uses TRBV29-1 and TRBJ1-2, with D maybe TRBD1 (6 bases). Germline V lookup: CDR1 SQVTM, CDR2 ANQGSEA. V lost 4 bases and J 4 bases, leaving 10 bases between the germline ends. CDR3 length equals 12 residues. CDR3 sequence: CSVAGQPYGYTF. The CDR3, as DNA: TGCAGCGTTGCAGGACAGCCCTATGGCTACACCTTC.

Notes on this clonotype: Being one base from a much bigger clone, this may be a read error. No conserved phenylalanine or tryptophan ends this CDR3, so it is likely a read error. The chain recombines TRBV5-1 with TRBJ1-5, with TRBD1 matching 8 bases. There are 14 residues in the CDR3. CDR1 is SGHRS and CDR2 is YFSETQ in the germline V gene. The junction had 2 bases not matched to a gene; V was cut back by 4 bases and J by 2 bases. The CDR3 sequence: CASSPTGGNQPQHC. As DNA, the CDR3 is TGCGCCAGCAGCCCGACAGGGGGCAATCAGCCCCAGCATTGT.

The chain is built from TRBV28 and TRBJ2-5, with D perhaps TRBD2 (5 bases). The J call is uncertain, as TRBJ2-7 better fits the DNA end. Germline loops: CDR1 MDHEN, CDR2 SYDVKM. The CDR3 contains 13 residues. CDR3 in DNA: TGTGCCAGCAGGGCTGACGGGGCCTACGAGCAGTACTTC. Its translation is CASRADGAYEQYF.

This clonotype showed up just a few times. The genes are TRBV9 and TRBJ2-6; no clear D gene. V lost 0 bases to trimming and J lost 1 base, with 5 bases between them. The germline CDR1 and CDR2 sequences are SGDLS and YYNGEE. CDR3 length: 15 amino acids. The CDR3 reads CASSVAESGANVLTF. CDR3 DNA: TGTGCCAGCAGCGTAGCCGAGTCTGGGGCCAACGTCCTGACTTTC.

There are a few counts of this clonotype. The chain couples TRBV4-1 to TRBJ2-5; D unclear. The germline V gene has CDR1 MGHRA and CDR2 YSYEKL. V shed 1 base and J shed 2 bases, with 8 bases lying between them. The CDR3 is 14 amino acids. This CDR3 reads CASSQGHRQETQYF. CDR3 nucleotides: TGCGCCAGCAGCCAAGGGCACAGACAAGAGACCCAGTACTTC.

In its sample, this clonotype was seen many times. The J gene is TRBJ2-7, the V gene TRBV20-1, with 7 bases that match TRBD1. CDR3 length: 17 amino acids. Germline values: CDR1 DFQATT, CDR2 SNEGSKA (reference sequence). After removal of 4 bases from V and 2 bases from J, the junction contained 17 bases not matched to a gene. The CDR3 coding sequence is TGCAGTGCTACTACATTGGGGGCCACGGGACAGACCTACGAGCAGTACTTC. This sequence encodes CSATTLGATGQTYEQYF.

The V and J genes are TRBV28 and TRBJ2-7, with D perhaps matching TRBD1 or TRBD2 (5 bases each). Trimming pared 2 bases from V and 3 bases from J, leaving 11 bases between. The CDR3 extends over 14 amino acids. The germline gives CDR1 MDHEN, CDR2 SYDVKM. The CDR3 region has the DNA TGTGCCAGCAGTTTACTCCCAGGGAGCTACGAGCAGTACTTC. As protein: CASSLLPGSYEQYF.

The V and J genes are TRBV6-2 or TRBV6-3 and TRBJ1-1; D call uncertain. The CDR3 extends over 9 amino acids. CDR1 and CDR2 from the germline V gene are MNHEY and SVGEGT. Deletions cut 10 bases from V and 12 bases from J, with 12 bases between. CDR3 DNA: TGTGCCATCGACCCCGCGCCTTTCTTT. Translated: CAIDPAPFF.

The genes are TRBV20-1 and TRBJ2-1; 10 positions match TRBD1. The germline V gene has CDR1 DFQATT and CDR2 SNEGSKA (reference sequence). The trim removed 0 bases at V and 2 bases at J, leaving 13 bases unmatched. The CDR3 runs to 19 residues. CDR3 protein: CSARDTTGGVGVPYNEQFF. The DNA of the CDR3 is TGCAGTGCTAGAGATACGACAGGGGGCGTTGGGGTCCCCTACAATGAGCAGTTCTTC.

A few counts support this clonotype. The V call is TRBV28, the J call TRBJ2-7; D unclear. Trimming removed 8 bases from V and 1 base from J, with 15 bases in between. This CDR3 spans 14 amino acids. The V gene's germline CDR1 is MDHEN and CDR2 SYDVKM. CDR3 protein: CASHLGQESYEQYF. The CDR3 region has the DNA TGTGCCAGCCACCTTGGGCAGGAGTCCTACGAGCAGTACTTC.

This chain links TRBV5-1 with TRBJ2-7; TRBD1 is a possible D gene (6 bases). Germline CDR1 is SGHRS and CDR2 is YFSETQ. The CDR3 spans 14 residues. Trimming cost V 3 bases and J 0 bases, with 10 bases left between them. CDR3 coding DNA: TGCGCCAGCAGCTGGGGGCCGCCCTCCTACGAGCAGTACTTC. Encoded protein: CASSWGPPSYEQYF.

This clonotype has a handful of counts. Germline is not matched at one junction end, which may reflect a read error. V and J are TRBV3-1 and TRBJ2-7, with D maybe TRBD1 (6 bases). Germline CDR1 reads LGHDT; CDR2 reads YNNKEL (reference sequence). CDR3 length: 13 amino acids. The CDR3 sequence is CASSHRTGYEQYF. CDR3 in DNA: TGTGCCAGTAGCCACCGCACAGGGTACGAGCAGTACTTC.

On this clonotype: The junction differs from germline at one of its ends, possibly a read error. The V gene is TRBV7-9, the J gene TRBJ2-1; 9 nucleotides align to TRBD2. CDR3 length equals 16 residues. Germline loops: CDR1 SEHNR, CDR2 FQNEAQ (reference sequence). As DNA, the CDR3 is TGTGCCAGCAACTTAGAGGCGGGAGGGTCCTACAATGAGCAGTTCTTC. Amino acid sequence: CASNLEAGGSYNEQFF.

The chain is built from TRBV15 and TRBJ1-2; no reliable D call. V was cut by 3 bases and J by 8 bases, with 10 bases left in between. The CDR3 contains 12 residues. Germline V gives CDR1 LNHNV, CDR2 YYDKDF (reference sequence). This CDR3 is CATSSVVRGYTF. For the CDR3, the DNA is TGTGCCACCAGCAGCGTAGTTCGGGGCTACACCTTC.

This sequence joins TRBV4-1 and TRBJ2-1; 10 bases align to TRBD2. Per germline, CDR1 MGHRA and CDR2 YSYEKL. The CDR3 runs to 18 residues. V was clipped by 1 base and J by 0 bases; unmatched bases: 6. CDR3 DNA sequence: TGCGCCAGCAGCCAAGTAGCGGGGGGCCGGAGCTCCTACAATGAGCAGTTCTTC. Protein: CASSQVAGGRSSYNEQFF.

V is TRBV20-1 and J is TRBJ2-1; TRBD2 aligns across 11 bases. V trimming: 0 bases; J trimming: 13 bases; junction bases outside the gene matches: 8. Germline assignment: CDR1 DFQATT and CDR2 SNEGSKA (reference sequence). There are 14 residues in the CDR3. CDR3 sequence (DNA): TGCAGTGCTAGAGATTATGATAGCGGGGGGGCCCAGTTCTTC. It encodes CSARDYDSGGAQFF.

V and J are TRBV6-1 and TRBJ2-7, with D maybe TRBD1 (7 bases). The V gene lost 2 bases and the J gene lost 0 bases, with 14 bases spanning the gap. The germline V gene encodes CDR1 MNHNS and CDR2 SASEGT. The CDR3 contains 16 residues. The CDR3 sequence: CASSEIPGGSSYEQYF. In DNA form, the CDR3 reads TGTGCCAGCAGTGAAATTCCAGGGGGGAGCTCCTACGAGCAGTACTTC.

The chain employs TRBV29-1 and TRBJ2-7; tentative D call: TRBD2 (6 bases). Germline V lookup: CDR1 SQVTM, CDR2 ANQGSEA. The CDR3 is 13 amino acids. The V gene lost 3 bases and the J gene lost 12 bases, with 21 bases spanning the gap. CDR3: CSVDWGEDETLYF. The CDR3 DNA reads TGCAGCGTTGATTGGGGGGAGGACGAGACCCTGTACTTC.

V gene TRBV12-3 or TRBV12-4 combines with J gene TRBJ2-7; no firm D call. Between the trimmed V and J ends, which lost 5 bases and 6 bases, there was a span of 17 bases. The CDR3 spans 14 residues. The CDR3 nucleotides are TGTGCCAGCAGTGCCTCGACCCATGCCTCCGAGCAGTACTTC. As protein: CASSASTHASEQYF.

The chain combines TRBV5-1 with TRBJ2-3, with TRBD2 matching over 8 bases. V was pared by 2 bases and J by 0 bases, with 8 bases of the junction left unmatched. This CDR3 has 17 amino acids. Germline V lookup: CDR1 SGHRS, CDR2 YFSETQ. The CDR3 loop is CASSFIAGRSSTDTQYF. CDR3 nucleotides: TGCGCCAGCAGCTTCATAGCGGGGAGGTCAAGCACAGATACGCAGTATTTT.

The chain is built from TRBV5-6 and TRBJ2-3, with 7 positions matching TRBD2. J gave up 6 bases and V 3 bases, and 4 bases lay outside the gene matches. Looked up from germline, CDR1 is SGHDT and CDR2 is YYEEEE. This CDR3 spans 13 amino acids. The CDR3, as DNA: TGTGCCAGCAGCTGGGGGGGGTGGGATACGCAGTATTTT. Translating it yields CASSWGGWDTQYF.

Worth noting for this clonotype: At one end the junction does not follow the germline gene, possibly because of a read error. V usage is TRBV7-8 and J usage is TRBJ2-5, with D unclear. CDR1 SGHVS and CDR2 FQNEAQ come from the germline V gene. CDR3 length: 14 residues. The CDR3 sequence is CAGSRYQLEETQYF. The DNA of the CDR3 is TGTGCCGGCAGCCGGTATCAGCTTGAAGAGACCCAGTACTTC.

In nucleotides, the CDR3 is TGTGCCAGCATAGGGACAGACTATGGCTACACCTTC. Its protein product is CASIGTDYGYTF. The chain employs TRBV2 and TRBJ1-2; 7 bases agree with TRBD1. CDR1 and CDR2 (germline): SNHLY, FYNNEI. Trimming took 7 bases from V and 3 from J; bases not matched to a gene: 2. The CDR3 consists of 12 residues.